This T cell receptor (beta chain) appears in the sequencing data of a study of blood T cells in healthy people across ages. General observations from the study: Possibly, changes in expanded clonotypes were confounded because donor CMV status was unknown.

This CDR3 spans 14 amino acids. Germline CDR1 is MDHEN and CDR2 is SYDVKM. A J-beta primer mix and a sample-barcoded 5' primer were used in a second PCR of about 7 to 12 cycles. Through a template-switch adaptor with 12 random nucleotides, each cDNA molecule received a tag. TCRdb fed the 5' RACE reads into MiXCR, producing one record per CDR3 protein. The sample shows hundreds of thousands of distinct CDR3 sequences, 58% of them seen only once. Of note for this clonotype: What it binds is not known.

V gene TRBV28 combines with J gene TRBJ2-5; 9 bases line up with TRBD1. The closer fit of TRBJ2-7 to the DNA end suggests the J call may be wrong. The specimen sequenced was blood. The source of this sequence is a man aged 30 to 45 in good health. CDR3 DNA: TGTGCCAGCAGTGCCGGGACAGGGATCCACGAGCAGTACTTC. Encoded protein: CASSAGTGIHEQYF.